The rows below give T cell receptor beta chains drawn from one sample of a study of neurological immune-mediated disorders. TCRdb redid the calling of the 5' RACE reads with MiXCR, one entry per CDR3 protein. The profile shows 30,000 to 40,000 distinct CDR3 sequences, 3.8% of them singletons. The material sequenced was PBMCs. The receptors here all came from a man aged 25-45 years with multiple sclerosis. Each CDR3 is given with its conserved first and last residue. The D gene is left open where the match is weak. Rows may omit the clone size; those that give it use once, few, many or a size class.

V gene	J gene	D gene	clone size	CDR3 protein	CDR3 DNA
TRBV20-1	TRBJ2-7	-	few	CSARSPSSPYEQYF	TGCAGTGCTAGGAGCCCCAGCAGTCCCTACGAGCAGTACTTC
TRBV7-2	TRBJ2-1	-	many	CASSLSDDEQFF	TGTGCCAGCAGCTTATCGGATGATGAGCAGTTCTTC
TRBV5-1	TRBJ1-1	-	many	CASSYLTGPGGTEAFF	TGCGCCAGCAGCTACCTAACCGGGCCCGGGGGGACTGAAGCTTTCTTT
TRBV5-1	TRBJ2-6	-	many	CASSREIVLGANVLTF	TGCGCCAGCAGCCGTGAGATAGTCTTAGGGGCCAACGTCCTGACTTTC
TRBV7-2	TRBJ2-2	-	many	CASSTVPASGELFF	TGTGCCAGCAGCACCGTACCGGCCTCCGGGGAGCTGTTTTTT
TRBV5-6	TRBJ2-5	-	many	CASSLSETQYF	TGTGCCAGCAGCTTAAGCGAGACCCAGTACTTC
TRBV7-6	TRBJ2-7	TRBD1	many	CASSSRTGSEQYF	TGTGCCAGCAGCTCGAGGACAGGGAGTGAGCAGTACTTC
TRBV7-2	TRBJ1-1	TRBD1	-	CASSSLMRTGSTEAFF	TGTGCCAGCAGCTCACTTATGAGGACAGGGAGCACTGAAGCTTTCTTT
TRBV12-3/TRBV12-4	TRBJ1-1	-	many	CASSPGMGNTEAFF	TGTGCCAGCAGTCCCGGGATGGGGAACACTGAAGCTTTCTTT
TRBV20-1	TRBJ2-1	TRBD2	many	CSARRGANDEQFF	TGCAGTGCTAGGCGGGGGGCTAACGATGAGCAGTTCTTC
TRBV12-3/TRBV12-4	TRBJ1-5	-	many	CASSPQQNQPQHF	TGTGCCAGCAGCCCTCAGCAAAATCAGCCCCAGCATTTT
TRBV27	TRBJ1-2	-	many	CASSFSINYGYTF	TGTGCCAGCAGTTTCTCAATAAACTATGGCTACACCTTC
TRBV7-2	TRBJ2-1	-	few	CASSLVGGRDLLSSYNEQFF	TGTGCCAGCAGCTTAGTGGGGGGGCGGGACTTACTGAGCTCCTACAATGAGCAGTTCTTC
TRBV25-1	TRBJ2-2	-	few	CASRTPNTGELFF	TGTGCCAGCAGGACACCGAACACCGGGGAGCTGTTTTTT
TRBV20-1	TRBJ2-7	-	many	CSPQPDGDYEQYF	TGCAGTCCTCAACCGGACGGAGACTACGAGCAGTACTTC
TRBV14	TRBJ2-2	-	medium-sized	CASSQEDFTGELFF	TGTGCCAGCAGCCAAGAAGACTTCACCGGGGAGCTGTTTTTT
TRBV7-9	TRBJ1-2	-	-	CASSLGGFTTHYGYTF	TGTGCCAGCAGCTTAGGAGGCTTCACAACACACTATGGCTACACCTTC
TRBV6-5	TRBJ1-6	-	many	CASSYTPGDNSPLHF	TGTGCCAGCAGTTACACTCCCGGGGATAATTCACCCCTCCACTTT
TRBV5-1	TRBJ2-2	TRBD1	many	CASSLARTGGTNTGELFF	TGCGCCAGCAGCTTGGCCAGGACAGGGGGCACCAACACCGGGGAGCTGTTTTTT
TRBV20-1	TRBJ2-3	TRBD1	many	CSAPGQGASTDTQYF	TGCAGTGCCCCCGGACAGGGGGCTAGCACAGATACGCAGTATTTT
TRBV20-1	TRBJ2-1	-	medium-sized	CSARDRDTEQFF	TGCAGTGCTAGAGACCGGGACACCGAGCAGTTCTTC
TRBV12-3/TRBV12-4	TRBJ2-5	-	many	CASSFYAGIQETQYF	TGTGCCAGCAGTTTTTACGCCGGGATACAAGAGACCCAGTACTTC
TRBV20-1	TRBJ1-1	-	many	CSASQGTQNTEAFF	TGCAGTGCTAGTCAGGGGACTCAGAACACTGAAGCTTTCTTT
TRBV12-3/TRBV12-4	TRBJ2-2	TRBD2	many	CASRLAGGQEELFF	TGTGCCAGCCGACTAGCGGGGGGGCAGGAGGAGCTGTTTTTT
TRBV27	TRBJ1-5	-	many	CASEYSGTFSNQPQHF	TGTGCCAGCGAATATTCCGGGACATTTAGCAATCAGCCCCAGCATTTT
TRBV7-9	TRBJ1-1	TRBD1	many	CASGTGGSVAEAFF	TGTGCCAGCGGGACAGGGGGCAGTGTAGCTGAAGCTTTCTTT
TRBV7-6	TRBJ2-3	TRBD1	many	CASSSRDRGLDTQYF	TGTGCCAGCAGCAGCCGGGACAGGGGGCTAGATACGCAGTATTTT
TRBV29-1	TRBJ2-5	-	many	CSVDAGTETQYF	TGCAGCGTTGACGCAGGGACGGAGACCCAGTACTTC
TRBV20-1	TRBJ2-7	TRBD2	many	CSAPRSSGSYEQYF	TGCAGTGCCCCCCGGTCTAGCGGATCCTACGAGCAGTACTTC
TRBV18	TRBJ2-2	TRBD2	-	CASSTTGPGLGHTGELFF	TGTGCCAGCTCAACCACTGGACCGGGACTAGGACACACCGGGGAGCTGTTTTTT
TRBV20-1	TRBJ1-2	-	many	CSATPGSRGSYGYTF	TGCAGTGCCACCCCAGGTTCGAGGGGGTCCTATGGCTACACCTTC
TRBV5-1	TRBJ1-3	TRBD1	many	CASSLGSPGQGSGNTIYF	TGCGCCAGCAGCTTGGGGTCACCGGGACAGGGATCTGGAAACACCATATATTTT
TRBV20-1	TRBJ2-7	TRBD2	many	CSATRGGDYEQYF	TGCAGTGCTACCCGGGGGGGAGACTACGAGCAGTACTTC
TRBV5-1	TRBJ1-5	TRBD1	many	CASSFGTGINQPQHF	TGCGCCAGCAGCTTCGGGACAGGGATCAATCAGCCCCAGCATTTT
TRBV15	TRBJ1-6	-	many	CATSRVGTYNSPLHF	TGTGCCACCAGCAGAGTAGGAACTTATAATTCACCCCTCCACTTT
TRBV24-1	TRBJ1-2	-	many	CATSDSGSLTGYTF	TGTGCCACCAGTGATTCAGGGTCGTTAACGGGCTACACCTTC
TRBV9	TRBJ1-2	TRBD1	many	CASSVGWTGDGYTF	TGTGCCAGCAGCGTAGGTTGGACAGGGGATGGCTACACCTTC
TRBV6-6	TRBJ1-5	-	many	CASSYSDNQPQHF	TGTGCCAGCAGTTACTCCGACAATCAGCCCCAGCATTTT
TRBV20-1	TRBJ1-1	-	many	CSADRPGEPAFF	TGCAGTGCTGACCGTCCGGGGGAGCCAGCTTTCTTT
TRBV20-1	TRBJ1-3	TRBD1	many	CSVTDRGGNTIYF	TGCAGTGTTACGGACAGGGGAGGGAACACCATATATTTT
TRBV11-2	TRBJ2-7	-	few	CASSLDRLSGEQYF	TGTGCCAGCAGCTTAGATCGTTTGTCAGGCGAGCAGTACTTC
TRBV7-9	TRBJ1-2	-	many	CASSQSRTTGYTF	TGTGCCAGCAGCCAATCTAGGACGACGGGCTACACCTTC
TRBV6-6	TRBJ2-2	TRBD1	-	CASNFDRVATGELFF	TGTGCCAGCAATTTCGACAGGGTTGCCACCGGGGAGCTGTTTTTT
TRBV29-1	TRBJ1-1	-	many	CSAAGMVNTEAFF	TGCAGCGCAGCAGGGATGGTGAACACTGAAGCTTTCTTT
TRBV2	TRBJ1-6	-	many	CASRKTDPYNSPLHF	TGTGCCAGCAGAAAGACAGACCCATATAATTCACCCCTCCACTTT
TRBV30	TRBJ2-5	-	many	CAWRQGETQYF	TGTGCCTGGAGACAGGGAGAGACCCAGTACTTC
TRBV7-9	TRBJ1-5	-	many	CASSYSQPQHF	TGTGCCAGCAGCTACAGTCAGCCCCAGCATTTT
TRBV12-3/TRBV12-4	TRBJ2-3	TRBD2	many	CASAGETDTQYF	TGTGCTTCAGCGGGGGAAACAGATACGCAGTATTTT
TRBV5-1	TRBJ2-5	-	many	CASSLGLETQYF	TGCGCCAGCAGCCTTGGGCTGGAGACCCAGTACTTC
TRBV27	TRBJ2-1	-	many	CASSSLGSDSYNEQFF	TGTGCCAGCAGTTCCCTGGGCTCGGACTCCTACAATGAGCAGTTCTTC
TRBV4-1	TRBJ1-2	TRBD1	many	CASSHLDRGRPGYTF	TGCGCCAGCAGCCACCTCGACAGGGGGCGACCTGGCTACACCTTC
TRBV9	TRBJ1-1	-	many	CASSTTTSANTEAFF	TGTGCCAGCAGCACGACGACATCCGCGAACACTGAAGCTTTCTTT
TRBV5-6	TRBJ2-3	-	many	CASSFLLRVATDTQYF	TGTGCCAGCAGCTTTCTTTTAAGGGTGGCCACAGATACGCAGTATTTT